These 23 T cell receptor beta chains were sequenced from one sample in a study of cytomegalovirus exposure and HLA in healthy donors. A multiplex PCR was run with 60 Vbeta primers and 13 Jbeta primers. The protocol was immunoSEQ multiplex PCR, while the TCRdb copy is restricted to in-frame clones and leaves out a portion. The repertoire holds 200,000 to 250,000 clones, with approximately 70% as singletons. Sequencing was performed on PBMCs. These receptor sequences come from a woman aged 25 to 39 in good health and CMV-seronegative.

The table lists this clone with a few counts. The gene calls are TRBV4-1 and TRBJ1-2; perhaps TRBD1 as D (5 bases). Trimming removed 7 bases at V and 4 bases at J, with 19 bases between. Germline assignment: CDR1 MGHRA and CDR2 YSYEKL. The CDR3 has 15 amino acids. CDR3 sequence: CASTHPGGRFYGYTF. Written as DNA, the CDR3 is TGCGCCAGCACCCACCCTGGGGGGAGGTTCTATGGCTACACCTTC.

The V call is TRBV29-1, the J call TRBJ1-2; 10 bases match TRBD1. With V trimmed by 6 bases and J by 7 bases, 11 bases remained unmatched. The V gene's germline CDR1 is SQVTM and CDR2 ANQGSEA. The CDR3 spans 14 residues. The CDR3 sequence is CSVGDDRGLSGYTF. The CDR3 bases are TGCAGCGTCGGCGACGACAGGGGGCTTAGTGGCTACACCTTC.

The J gene is TRBJ2-4, the V gene TRBV30; the match to TRBD2 covers 9 bases. The germline gives CDR1 GTSNPN, CDR2 SVGIG (reference sequence). CDR3 length equals 16 residues. After removal of 0 bases from V and 5 bases from J, the junction contained 8 bases not matched to a gene. The CDR3 DNA reads TGTGCCTGGAGTGTTGGAGCGGGGGGCGGGGAAAACATTCAGTACTTC. Amino acid sequence: CAWSVGAGGGENIQYF. The full variable domain, with the rest looked up from reference TRBV30 and TRBJ2-4, is SQTIHQWPATLVQPVGSPLSLECTVEGTSNPNLYWYRQAAGRGLQLLFYSVGIGQISSEVPQNLSASRPQDRQFILSSKKLLLSDSGFYLCAWSVGAGGGENIQYFGAGTRLSVL.

The CDR3 DNA follows: TGCGCCAGCAGCTTGGGACGGGGGGGCACAGATACGCAGTATTTT. Translated: CASSLGRGGTDTQYF. V gene TRBV5-1 combines with J gene TRBJ2-3; 7 bases align to TRBD2. Germline lookup yields CDR1 SGHRS and CDR2 YFSETQ. The junction had 2 bases not matched to a gene; V was cut back by 0 bases and J by 1 base. There are 15 residues in the CDR3.

This chain uses TRBV7-8 with TRBJ2-5; 8 bases are shared with TRBD2. TRBJ2-7 explains the end of the DNA better; the J call may be wrong. The CDR3 is made up of 15 amino acids. Germline V gene data show CDR1 as SGHVS and CDR2 as FQNEAQ. In DNA form, the CDR3 reads TGTGCCAGCAGCTTAGAGCCCGGACTAGCTTACGAGCAGTACTTC. Residues: CASSLEPGLAYEQYF.

This clone occurred once. The chain couples TRBV11-2 to TRBJ2-7, with D unresolved. Trimming cost V 7 bases and J 5 bases, with 21 bases left between them. Looked up from germline, CDR1 is SGHAT and CDR2 is FQNNGV. The CDR3 contains 15 residues. The CDR3 spells CASKVRNRLRDEQYF. In DNA form, the CDR3 reads TGTGCCAGCAAAGTGAGGAACCGCCTCCGCGACGAGCAGTACTTC.

As regards this clone: A junction boundary mismatches the germline segment, possibly from a read error. The V gene is TRBV7-7, the J gene TRBJ2-5, with a weak D call TRBD1 (7 bases). Per the germline V gene, CDR1 is SSHAT and CDR2 is FNYEAQ (reference sequence). The CDR3 consists of 14 residues. CDR3 DNA sequence: TGTGCTAGCAGCCAGGGGGGCGGGAAAGAGACCCAGTACTTC. Protein product: CASSQGGGKETQYF.

The chain joins TRBV10-3 to TRBJ1-2; tentative D call: TRBD1 (5 bases). Trimming removed 4 bases from V and 3 bases from J, with 18 bases in between. The CDR3 is 16 residues long. The V gene's germline CDR1 is ENHRY and CDR2 SYGVKD. The CDR3 loop reads CAISVTPGGDDYGYTF. CDR3 sequence (DNA): TGTGCCATCAGTGTAACCCCCGGAGGGGATGACTATGGCTACACCTTC.

The CDR3 coding sequence is TGCGCCAGCAGGAGGGAGGATGAAAAACTGTTTTTT. Translation gives CASRREDEKLFF. The chain is built from TRBV10-2 and TRBJ1-4; D gene ambiguous. Germline-derived CDR1 and CDR2 are WSHSY and SAAADI. V lost 6 bases and J 6 bases, leaving 8 bases between the germline ends. This CDR3 region has 12 residues.

The chain has TRBV6-1 and TRBJ1-3, with a possible D match to TRBD1 (6 bases). Germline V CDR1 and CDR2: MNHNS, SASEGT. This CDR3 comprises 16 residues. V lost 4 bases and J 0 bases, leaving 13 bases between the germline ends. The CDR3 is CASSGLQGNSGNTIYF. As DNA, the CDR3 is TGTGCCAGCAGTGGCCTGCAGGGGAACTCTGGAAACACCATATATTTT.

The chain links TRBV18 to TRBJ1-2; possible D gene TRBD1, 5 bases. This CDR3 spans 14 amino acids. Germline V gives CDR1 KGHSH, CDR2 LQKENI. V gave up 4 bases and J gave up 4 bases, with 13 bases separating them. The CDR3 loop reads CASSRTREGYGYTF. The CDR3 DNA is TGTGCCAGCTCACGGACAAGGGAGGGCTATGGCTACACCTTC.

The chain carries TRBV9 and TRBJ1-1; TRBD1 agrees at 8 bases. V lost 3 bases and J lost 5; bases outside the gene matches: 6. The CDR3 is 14 amino acids. The V gene's germline CDR1 is SGDLS and CDR2 YYNGEE. The CDR3 region has the DNA TGTGCCAGCAGCGCATTTACAGGGGGTACTGAAGCTTTCTTT. Translated: CASSAFTGGTEAFF.

The J gene is TRBJ1-5, the V gene TRBV30; the match to TRBD1 covers 8 bases. Germline V gives CDR1 GTSNPN, CDR2 SVGIG (reference sequence). Unmatched junction bases numbered 8, after V lost 3 bases and J lost 4 bases. The CDR3 is made up of 15 amino acids. The CDR3 loop is CAWSAGTGVNQPQHF. The CDR3 DNA is TGTGCCTGGAGCGCTGGGACAGGAGTAAATCAGCCCCAGCATTTT.

This chain joins TRBV19 and TRBJ2-1, with 9 bases fitting TRBD2. The CDR3 length is 16 residues. Per the germline V gene, CDR1 is LNHDA and CDR2 is SQIVND (reference sequence). Unmatched junction bases numbered 6, after V lost 1 base and J lost 5 bases. The CDR3 DNA sequence: TGTGCCAGTAGTATAGGGGGACTAGCTGCCGACAATGAGCAGTTCTTC. As protein: CASSIGGLAADNEQFF. The entire variable domain, with the rest obtained from reference TRBV19 and TRBJ2-1, is as follows: DGGITQSPKYLFRKEGQNVTLSCEQNLNHDAMYWYRQDPGQGLRLIYYSQIVNDFQKGDIAEGYSVSREKKESFPLTVTSAQKNPTAFYLCASSIGGLAADNEQFFGPGTRLTVL.

This clone was counted between two and nine times. An end of the junction differs from the germline gene, which may be a read error. This rearrangement joins TRBV7-7 to TRBJ2-1, with 10 positions matching TRBD2. Germline-derived CDR1 and CDR2 are SSHAT and FNYEAQ (reference sequence). The CDR3 runs 15 residues. This chain's CDR3 is CASSLELAGDNEQFF. CDR3 DNA: TGTGCTAGCAGCTTAGAGCTAGCGGGAGACAATGAGCAGTTCTTC.

The genes are TRBV12-5 and TRBJ2-2; TRBD2 matches at 9 bases. The CDR3 is 19 residues long. V was pared by 0 bases and J by 0 bases, with 8 bases of the junction left unmatched. CDR1 and CDR2 (germline): LGHNT, FRNRAP. The CDR3 spells CASGLVPRAGGSNTGELFF. Here the CDR3 DNA reads TGTGCTAGTGGTTTGGTACCGAGAGCGGGGGGCTCGAACACCGGGGAGCTGTTTTTT.

CDR3 in DNA: TGCGCCAGCAGCAGCGGGACAGGGCAATTCGCTGAAGCTTTCTTT. It codes for CASSSGTGQFAEAFF. The chain combines TRBV10-1 with TRBJ1-1; 9 bases agree with TRBD1. The CDR3 covers 15 residues. The J segment lost 6 bases and the V segment lost 6 bases, leaving 11 bases of the junction unmatched. Per the germline V gene, CDR1 is WNHNN and CDR2 is SYGVQD (reference sequence).

This sequence joins TRBV5-1 and TRBJ2-3; TRBD1 matches 8 bases. CDR1 SGHRS and CDR2 YFSETQ come from the germline V gene. Losses at the gene ends were 1 base for V and 5 bases for J; bases not matched to a gene: 3. This CDR3 is 14 amino acids long. The CDR3 DNA reads TGCGCCAGCAGCTTGCGACAGGGGATAGATACGCAGTATTTT. Protein product: CASSLRQGIDTQYF.

The chain recombines TRBV10-1 with TRBJ1-1; no clear D. Deletions cut 4 bases from V and 5 bases from J, with 11 bases between. This CDR3 has 13 amino acids. In germline, CDR1 is WNHNN, CDR2 SYGVQD (reference sequence). CDR3 in amino acids: CASSGTLRTEAFF. The CDR3 nucleotides are TGCGCCAGCAGTGGGACTTTAAGGACTGAAGCTTTCTTT.

This clone was counted only a few times. One junction end does not reproduce the germline sequence, and a read error may be involved. The chain recombines TRBV12-5 with TRBJ1-5; D is unclear. Germline assignment: CDR1 LGHNT and CDR2 FRNRAP. This CDR3 comprises 18 residues. The DNA for the CDR3 is TGTGCTACTGGTTTGATAGACTTTTCCCCCGATAGCAATCAGCCCCAGCATTTT. The encoded protein is CATGLIDFSPDSNQPQHF.

The chain uses TRBV5-4 and TRBJ1-1, with D possibly TRBD1 on 6 matching bases. This CDR3 has 15 residues. Trimming pared 0 bases from V and 0 bases from J, leaving 9 bases between. The germline V gene encodes CDR1 SGHNT and CDR2 YYREEE (reference sequence). For the CDR3, the DNA is TGTGCCAGCAGCTTGGAGGGACATCTGAACACTGAAGCTTTCTTT. Translation: CASSLEGHLNTEAFF.

The V and J genes are TRBV6-6 and TRBJ1-1; D is possibly TRBD1 (5 bases). Germline V gene sequence: CDR1 MNHNY, CDR2 SVGAGI (reference sequence). V was trimmed by 7 bases and J by 0 bases, leaving 12 bases between them. The CDR3 totals 14 residues. In DNA, the CDR3 is TGTGCCAGCACTCAGGGTTACATGAACACTGAAGCTTTCTTT. Protein product: CASTQGYMNTEAFF.

This chain joins TRBV1 and TRBJ2-7; TRBD1 is the table's D call and was not checked against the DNA. TRBV1 is annotated as a pseudogene. The CDR3 runs 15 residues. CDR3 sequence (DNA): TGCACCAGCAGGCGGTTCCGGGACAGCTTCTACGAGCAGTACTTC. It specifies CTSRRFRDSFYEQYF.